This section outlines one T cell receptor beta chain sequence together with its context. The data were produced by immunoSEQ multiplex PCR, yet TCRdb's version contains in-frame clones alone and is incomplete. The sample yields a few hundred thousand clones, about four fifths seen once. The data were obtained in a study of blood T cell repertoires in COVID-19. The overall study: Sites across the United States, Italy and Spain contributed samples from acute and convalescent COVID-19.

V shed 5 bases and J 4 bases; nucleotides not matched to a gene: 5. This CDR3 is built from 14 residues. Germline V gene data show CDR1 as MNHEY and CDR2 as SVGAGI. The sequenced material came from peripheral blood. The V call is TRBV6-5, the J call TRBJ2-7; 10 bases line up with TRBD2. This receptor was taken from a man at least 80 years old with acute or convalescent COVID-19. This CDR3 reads CASSPGTSAYEQYF. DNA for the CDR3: TGTGCCAGCAGTCCCGGGACTAGCGCGTACGAGCAGTACTTC.